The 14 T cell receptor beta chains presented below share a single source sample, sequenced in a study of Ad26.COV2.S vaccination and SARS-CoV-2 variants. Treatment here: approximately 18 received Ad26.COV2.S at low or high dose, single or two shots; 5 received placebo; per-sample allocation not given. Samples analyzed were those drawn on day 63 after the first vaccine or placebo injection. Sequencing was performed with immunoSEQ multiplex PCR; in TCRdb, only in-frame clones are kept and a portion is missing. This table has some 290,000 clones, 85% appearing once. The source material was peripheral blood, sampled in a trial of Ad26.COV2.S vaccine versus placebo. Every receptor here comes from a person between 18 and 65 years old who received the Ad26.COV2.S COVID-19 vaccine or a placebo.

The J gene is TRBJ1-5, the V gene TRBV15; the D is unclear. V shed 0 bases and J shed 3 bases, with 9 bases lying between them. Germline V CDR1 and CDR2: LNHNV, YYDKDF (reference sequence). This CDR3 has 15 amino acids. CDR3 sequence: CATSREGKVNQPQHF. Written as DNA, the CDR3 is TGTGCCACCAGCAGAGAAGGAAAAGTCAATCAGCCCCAGCATTTT.

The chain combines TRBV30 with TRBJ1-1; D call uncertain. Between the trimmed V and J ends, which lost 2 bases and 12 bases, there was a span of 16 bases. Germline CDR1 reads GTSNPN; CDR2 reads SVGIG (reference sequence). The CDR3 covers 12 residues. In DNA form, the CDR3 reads TGTGCCTGGAGTTTCGGGAGAGGCGGGACTTTCTTT. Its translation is CAWSFGRGGTFF.

Here the CDR3 reads CASSRDGFYEQYF. CDR3 bases: TGTGCCAGTTCCCGGGACGGCTTCTACGAGCAGTACTTC. V and J are TRBV2 and TRBJ2-7; D tentatively fits TRBD1 or TRBD2 (5 bases each). V shed 9 bases and J shed 3 bases, with 15 bases lying between them. The V gene's germline CDR1 is SNHLY and CDR2 FYNNEI. There are 13 residues in the CDR3.

CDR3 residues: CASSDQGHQPQHF. The DNA for the CDR3 is TGTGCCAGCAGTGATCAGGGACATCAGCCCCAGCATTTT. The rearrangement uses TRBV6-4 and TRBJ1-5, with a possible D match to TRBD1 (5 bases). This CDR3 has 13 residues. Germline CDR1 reads MRHNA; CDR2 reads SNTAGT. Trimming removed 3 bases at V and 5 bases at J, with 8 bases between.

The CDR3 bases are TGTGCCAGCAGTGAAGGGAGCTGGAACTATGGCTACACCTTC. Translation gives CASSEGSWNYGYTF. The chain carries TRBV2 and TRBJ1-2, with D unclear. The CDR3 contains 14 residues. V lost 1 base and J lost 2, with 8 bases in between. Looked up from germline, CDR1 is SNHLY and CDR2 is FYNNEI. The full variable domain, in which reference TRBV2 and TRBJ1-2 provide the parts outside the CDR3, is EPEVTQTPSHQVTQMGQEVILRCVPISNHLYFYWYRQILGQKVEFLVSFYNNEISEKSEIFDDQFSVERPDGSNFTLKIRSTKLEDSAMYFCASSEGSWNYGYTFGSGTRLTVV.

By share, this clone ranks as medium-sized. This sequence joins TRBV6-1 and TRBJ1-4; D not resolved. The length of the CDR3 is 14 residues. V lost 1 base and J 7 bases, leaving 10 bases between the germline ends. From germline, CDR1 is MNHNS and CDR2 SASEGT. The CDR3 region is CASSEGDESEKLFF. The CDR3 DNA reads TGTGCCAGCAGTGAAGGAGACGAGAGTGAAAAACTGTTTTTT.

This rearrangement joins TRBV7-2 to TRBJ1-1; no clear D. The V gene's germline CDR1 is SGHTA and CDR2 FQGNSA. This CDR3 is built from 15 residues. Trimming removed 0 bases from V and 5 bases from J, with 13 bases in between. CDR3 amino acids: CASSLAWDVGTEAFF. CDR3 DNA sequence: TGTGCCAGCAGCTTAGCGTGGGATGTGGGGACTGAAGCTTTCTTT.

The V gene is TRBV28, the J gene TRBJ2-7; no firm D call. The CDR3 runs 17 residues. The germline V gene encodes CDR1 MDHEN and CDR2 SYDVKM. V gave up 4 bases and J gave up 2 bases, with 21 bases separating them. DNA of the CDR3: TGTGCCAGCAGTTCTATAGAGAGACTTGGAATCCCCTACGAGCAGTACTTC. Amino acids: CASSSIERLGIPYEQYF.

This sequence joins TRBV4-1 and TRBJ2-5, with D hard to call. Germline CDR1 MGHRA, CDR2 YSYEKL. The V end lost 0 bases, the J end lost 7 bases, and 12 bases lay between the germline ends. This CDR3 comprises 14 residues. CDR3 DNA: TGCGCCAGCAGCCAAGAAGAACGGATTTGGACCCAGTACTTC. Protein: CASSQEERIWTQYF.

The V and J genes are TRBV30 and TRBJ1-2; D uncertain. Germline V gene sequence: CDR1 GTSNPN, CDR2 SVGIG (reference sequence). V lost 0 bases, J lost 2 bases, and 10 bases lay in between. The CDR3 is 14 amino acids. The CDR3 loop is CAWSVPPVNYGYTF. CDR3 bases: TGTGCCTGGAGTGTACCCCCTGTCAACTATGGCTACACCTTC. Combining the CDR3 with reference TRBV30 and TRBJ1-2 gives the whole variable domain SQTIHQWPATLVQPVGSPLSLECTVEGTSNPNLYWYRQAAGRGLQLLFYSVGIGQISSEVPQNLSASRPQDRQFILSSKKLLLSDSGFYLCAWSVPPVNYGYTFGSGTRLTVV.

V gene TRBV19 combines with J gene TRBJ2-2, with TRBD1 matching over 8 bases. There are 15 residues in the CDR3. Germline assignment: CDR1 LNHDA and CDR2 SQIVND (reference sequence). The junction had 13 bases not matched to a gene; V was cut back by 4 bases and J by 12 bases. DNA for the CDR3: TGTGCCAGTAGTACAGGGACAGGCCTCGGAGGGAAGCTGTTTTTT. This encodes CASSTGTGLGGKLFF.

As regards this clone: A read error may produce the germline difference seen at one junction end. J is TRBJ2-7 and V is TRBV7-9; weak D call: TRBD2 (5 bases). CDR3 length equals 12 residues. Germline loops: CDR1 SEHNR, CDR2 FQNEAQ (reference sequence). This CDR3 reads CASSLSREGPSF. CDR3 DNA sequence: TGTGCCAGCAGCTTAAGCCGGGAAGGCCCGTCCTTC.

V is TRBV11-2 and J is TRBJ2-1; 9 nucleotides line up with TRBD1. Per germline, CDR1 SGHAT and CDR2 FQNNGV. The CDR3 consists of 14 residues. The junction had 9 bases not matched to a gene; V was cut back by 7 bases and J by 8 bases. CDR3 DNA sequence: TGTGCCAGCAAGTATGGGACAGGGTTCGATGAGCAGTTCTTC. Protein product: CASKYGTGFDEQFF.

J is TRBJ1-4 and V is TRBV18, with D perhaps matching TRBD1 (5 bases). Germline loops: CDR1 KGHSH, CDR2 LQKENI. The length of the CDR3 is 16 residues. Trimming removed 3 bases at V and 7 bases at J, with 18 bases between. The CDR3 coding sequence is TGTGCCAGCTCACCCTTACCCCAGGGTAACGGTGAAAAACTGTTTTTT. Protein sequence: CASSPLPQGNGEKLFF.